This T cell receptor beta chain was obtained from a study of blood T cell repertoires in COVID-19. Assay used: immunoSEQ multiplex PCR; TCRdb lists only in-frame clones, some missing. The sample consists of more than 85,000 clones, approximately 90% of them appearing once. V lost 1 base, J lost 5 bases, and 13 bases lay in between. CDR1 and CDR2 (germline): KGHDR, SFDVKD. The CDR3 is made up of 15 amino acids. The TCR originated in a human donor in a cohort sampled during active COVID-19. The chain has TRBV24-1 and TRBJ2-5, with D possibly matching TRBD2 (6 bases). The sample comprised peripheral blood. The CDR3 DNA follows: TGTGCCACCAGTGATTTCGGCGCGGGGAGGGAGACCCAGTACTTC. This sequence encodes CATSDFGAGRETQYF.